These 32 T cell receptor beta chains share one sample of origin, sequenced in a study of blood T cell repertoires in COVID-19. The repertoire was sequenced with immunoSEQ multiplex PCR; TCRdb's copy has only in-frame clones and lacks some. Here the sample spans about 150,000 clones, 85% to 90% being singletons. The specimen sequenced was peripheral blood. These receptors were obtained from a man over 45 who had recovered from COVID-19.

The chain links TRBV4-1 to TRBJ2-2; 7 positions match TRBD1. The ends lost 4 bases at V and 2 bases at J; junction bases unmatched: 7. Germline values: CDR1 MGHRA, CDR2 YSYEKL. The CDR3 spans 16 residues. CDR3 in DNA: TGCGCCAGCAGCCCCCGGCAGGGGGATAACACCGGGGAGCTGTTTTTT. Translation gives CASSPRQGDNTGELFF.

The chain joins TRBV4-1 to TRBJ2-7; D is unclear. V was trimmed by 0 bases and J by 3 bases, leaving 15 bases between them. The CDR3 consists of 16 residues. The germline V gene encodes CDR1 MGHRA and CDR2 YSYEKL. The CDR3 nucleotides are TGCGCCAGCAGCCAAGATCCCGGTTATTTGAACTACGAGCAGTACTTC. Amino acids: CASSQDPGYLNYEQYF.

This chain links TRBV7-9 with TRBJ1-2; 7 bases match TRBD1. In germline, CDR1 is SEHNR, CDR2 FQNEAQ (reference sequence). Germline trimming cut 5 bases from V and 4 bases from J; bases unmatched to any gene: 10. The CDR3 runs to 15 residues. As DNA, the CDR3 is TGTGCCAGCAGCCCAGACAGGGAGGAGATCTATGGCTACACCTTC. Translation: CASSPDREEIYGYTF.

CDR3 region: CASSRAQFYEQYF. The CDR3, as DNA: TGTGCCAGCAGTCGCGCACAGTTCTACGAGCAGTACTTC. This sequence joins TRBV7-9 and TRBJ2-7; D unclear. CDR3 length equals 13 residues. CDR1 and CDR2 (germline): SEHNR, FQNEAQ (reference sequence). V lost 6 bases and J 3 bases, leaving 12 bases between the germline ends.

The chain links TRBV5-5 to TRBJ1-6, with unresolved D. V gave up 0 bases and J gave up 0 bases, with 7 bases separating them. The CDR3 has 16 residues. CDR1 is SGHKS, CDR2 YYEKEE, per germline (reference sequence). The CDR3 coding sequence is TGTGCCAGCAGCTTGGACAGATTCTCCTATAATTCACCCCTCCACTTT. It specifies CASSLDRFSYNSPLHF.

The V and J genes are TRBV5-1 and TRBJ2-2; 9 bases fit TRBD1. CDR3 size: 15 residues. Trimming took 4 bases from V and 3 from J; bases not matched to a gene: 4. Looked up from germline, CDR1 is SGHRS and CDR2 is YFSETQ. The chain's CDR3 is CASSPGQGDTGELFF. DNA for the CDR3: TGCGCCAGCAGCCCGGGACAGGGCGACACCGGGGAGCTGTTTTTT.

The CDR3 sequence: CASSGGTGLANYQETQYF. CDR3 DNA: TGCGCCAGCAGCGGCGGGACAGGCCTCGCTAACTATCAAGAGACCCAGTACTTC. The gene calls are TRBV5-1 and TRBJ2-5, with 8 bases fitting TRBD1. This CDR3 has 18 amino acids. Germline V gene lookup returns CDR1 SGHRS and CDR2 YFSETQ. The ends lost 4 bases at V and 2 bases at J; junction bases unmatched: 16.

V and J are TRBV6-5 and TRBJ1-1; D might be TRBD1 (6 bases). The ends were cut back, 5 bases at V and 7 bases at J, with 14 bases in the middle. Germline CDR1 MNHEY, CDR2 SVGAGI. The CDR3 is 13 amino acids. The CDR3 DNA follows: TGTGCCAGCAGTCGCGTCAGGGGAAGTGAAGCTTTCTTT. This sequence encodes CASSRVRGSEAFF.

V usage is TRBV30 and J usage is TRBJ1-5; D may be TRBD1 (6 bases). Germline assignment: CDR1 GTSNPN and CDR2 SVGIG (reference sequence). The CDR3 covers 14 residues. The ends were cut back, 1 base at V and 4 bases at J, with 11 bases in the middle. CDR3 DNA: TGTGCCTGGAGTGGGACAGCCGTAAATCAGCCCCAGCATTTT. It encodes CAWSGTAVNQPQHF.

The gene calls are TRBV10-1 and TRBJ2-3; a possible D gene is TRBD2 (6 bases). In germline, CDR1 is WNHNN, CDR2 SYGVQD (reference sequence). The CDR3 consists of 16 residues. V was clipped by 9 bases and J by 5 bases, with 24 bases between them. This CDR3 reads CARTQLAGWEVDTQYF. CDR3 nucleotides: TGCGCCAGGACCCAGTTGGCGGGTTGGGAGGTAGATACGCAGTATTTT.

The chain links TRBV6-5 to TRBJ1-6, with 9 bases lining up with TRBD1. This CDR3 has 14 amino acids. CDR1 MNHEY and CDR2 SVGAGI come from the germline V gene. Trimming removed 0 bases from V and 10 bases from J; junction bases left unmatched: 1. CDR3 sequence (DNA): TGTGCCAGCAGTTACTCGGGACAGGGCTCACCCCTCCACTTT. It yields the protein CASSYSGQGSPLHF.

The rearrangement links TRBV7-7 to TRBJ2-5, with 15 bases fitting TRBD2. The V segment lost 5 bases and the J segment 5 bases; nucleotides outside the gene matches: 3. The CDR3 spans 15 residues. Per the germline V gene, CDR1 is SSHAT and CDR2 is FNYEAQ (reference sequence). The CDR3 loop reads CASSPGLAGGETQYF. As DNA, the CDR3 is TGTGCCAGCAGCCCGGGACTAGCGGGGGGTGAGACCCAGTACTTC.

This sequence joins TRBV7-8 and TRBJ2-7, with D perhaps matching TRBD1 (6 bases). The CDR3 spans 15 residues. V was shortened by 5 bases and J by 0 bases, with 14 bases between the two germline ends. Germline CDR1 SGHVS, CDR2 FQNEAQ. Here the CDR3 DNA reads TGTGCCAGCAGCGGATACCGGGACATCTCCTACGAGCAGTACTTC. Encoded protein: CASSGYRDISYEQYF. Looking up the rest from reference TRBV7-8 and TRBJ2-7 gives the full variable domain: GAGVSQSPRYKVAKRGQDVALRCDPISGHVSLFWYQQALGQGPEFLTYFQNEAQLDKSGLPSDRFFAERPEGSVSTLKIQRTQQEDSAVYLCASSGYRDISYEQYFGPGTRLTVT.

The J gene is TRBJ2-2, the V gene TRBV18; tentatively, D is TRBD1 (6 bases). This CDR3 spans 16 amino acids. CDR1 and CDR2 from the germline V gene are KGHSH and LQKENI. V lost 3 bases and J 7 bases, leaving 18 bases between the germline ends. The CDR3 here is CASSPADRTVGGELFF. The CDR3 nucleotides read TGTGCCAGCTCACCCGCCGACAGGACGGTTGGCGGGGAGCTGTTTTTT. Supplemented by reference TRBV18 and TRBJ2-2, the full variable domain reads NAGVMQNPRHLVRRRGQEARLRCSPMKGHSHVYWYRQLPEEGLKFMVYLQKENIIDESGMPKERFSAEFPKEGPSILRIQQVVRGDSAAYFCASSPADRTVGGELFFGEGSRLTVL.

This chain's CDR3 is CASSLTGNTGELFF. In DNA form, the CDR3 reads TGTGCCAGCAGCTTGACAGGGAACACCGGGGAGCTGTTTTTT. The chain is built from TRBV6-2 or TRBV6-3 and TRBJ2-2, with a possible D match to TRBD1 (6 bases). Germline V lookup: CDR1 MNHEY, CDR2 SVGEGT. The V gene lost 6 bases and the J gene lost 1 base, with 9 bases spanning the gap. The CDR3 has 14 residues.

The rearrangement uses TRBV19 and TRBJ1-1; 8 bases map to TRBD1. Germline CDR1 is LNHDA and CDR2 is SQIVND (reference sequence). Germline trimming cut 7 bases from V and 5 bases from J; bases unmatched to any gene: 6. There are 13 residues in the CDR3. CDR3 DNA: TGTGCCAGTAATCAGGGGGCGAAAACTGAAGCTTTCTTT. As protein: CASNQGAKTEAFF.

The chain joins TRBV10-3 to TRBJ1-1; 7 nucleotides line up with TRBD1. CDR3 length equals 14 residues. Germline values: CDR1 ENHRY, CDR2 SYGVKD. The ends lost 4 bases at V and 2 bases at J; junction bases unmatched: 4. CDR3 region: CAISAAGGNTEAFF. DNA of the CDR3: TGTGCCATCAGTGCAGCAGGGGGTAACACTGAAGCTTTCTTT.

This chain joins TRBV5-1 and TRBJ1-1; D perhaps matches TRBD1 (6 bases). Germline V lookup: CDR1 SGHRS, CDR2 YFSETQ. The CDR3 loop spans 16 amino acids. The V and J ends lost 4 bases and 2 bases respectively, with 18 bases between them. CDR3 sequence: CASSPQTGAINTEAFF. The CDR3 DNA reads TGCGCCAGCAGCCCCCAGACAGGAGCAATCAACACTGAAGCTTTCTTT.

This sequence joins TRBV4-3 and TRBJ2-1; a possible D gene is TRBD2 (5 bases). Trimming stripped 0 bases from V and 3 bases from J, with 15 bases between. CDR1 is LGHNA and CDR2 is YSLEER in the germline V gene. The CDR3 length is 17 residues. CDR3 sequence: CASSQDLGNSNYNEQFF. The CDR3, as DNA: TGCGCCAGCAGCCAAGATCTCGGGAACTCAAACTACAATGAGCAGTTCTTC.

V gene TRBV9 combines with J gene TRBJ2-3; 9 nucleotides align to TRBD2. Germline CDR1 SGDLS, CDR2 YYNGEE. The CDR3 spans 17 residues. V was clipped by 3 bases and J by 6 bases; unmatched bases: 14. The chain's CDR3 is CASSGLAGLTPGDTQYF. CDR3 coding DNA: TGTGCCAGCAGCGGTCTAGCGGGGCTAACGCCGGGGGATACGCAGTATTTT. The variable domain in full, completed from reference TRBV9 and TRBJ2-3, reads DSGVTQTPKHLITATGQRVTLRCSPRSGDLSVYWYQQSLDQGLQFLIQYYNGEERAKGNILERFSAQQFPDLHSELNLSSLELGDSALYFCASSGLAGLTPGDTQYFGPGTRLTVL.

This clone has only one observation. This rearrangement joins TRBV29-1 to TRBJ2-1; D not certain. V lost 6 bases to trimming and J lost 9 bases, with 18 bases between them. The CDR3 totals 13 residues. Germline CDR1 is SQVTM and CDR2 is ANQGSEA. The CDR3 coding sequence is TGCAGCGTGCTCGGTCCTCAACTTTCTGAGCAGTTCTTC. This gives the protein CSVLGPQLSEQFF.

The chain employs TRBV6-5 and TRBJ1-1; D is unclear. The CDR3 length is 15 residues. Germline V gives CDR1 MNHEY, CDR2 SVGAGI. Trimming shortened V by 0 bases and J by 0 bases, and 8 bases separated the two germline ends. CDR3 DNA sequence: TGTGCCAGCAGTTACTCGGGCAATTTGAACACTGAAGCTTTCTTT. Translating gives CASSYSGNLNTEAFF.

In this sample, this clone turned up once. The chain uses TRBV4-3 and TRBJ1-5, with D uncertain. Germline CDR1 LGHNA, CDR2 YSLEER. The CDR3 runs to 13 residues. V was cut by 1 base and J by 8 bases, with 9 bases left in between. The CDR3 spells CASSQGLREPQHF. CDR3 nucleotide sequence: TGCGCCAGCAGCCAAGGTTTACGGGAGCCCCAGCATTTT.

The CDR3 DNA is TGTGCCAGCAGCGGAAAGGGCGGGTACTTCACAGATACGCAGTATTTT. Residues: CASSGKGGYFTDTQYF. The gene calls are TRBV7-9 and TRBJ2-3; tentative D call: TRBD2 (5 bases). Between the trimmed V and J ends, which lost 5 bases and 2 bases, there was a span of 17 bases. This CDR3 has 16 amino acids. Germline V lookup: CDR1 SEHNR, CDR2 FQNEAQ (reference sequence).

This CDR3 reads CASSYGTSGYLLGETQYF. In DNA, the CDR3 is TGTGCCAGCAGTTACGGGACTAGCGGATATCTACTTGGAGAGACCCAGTACTTC. The chain has TRBV6-2 or TRBV6-3 and TRBJ2-5; 11 bases match TRBD2. The trim removed 2 bases at V and 4 bases at J, leaving 12 bases unmatched. The CDR3 contains 18 residues. Germline V gives CDR1 MNHEY, CDR2 SVGEGT.

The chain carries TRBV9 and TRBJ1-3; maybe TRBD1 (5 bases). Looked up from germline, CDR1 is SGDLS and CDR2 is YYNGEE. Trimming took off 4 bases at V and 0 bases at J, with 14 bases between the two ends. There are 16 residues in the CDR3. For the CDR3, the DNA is TGTGCCAGCAGCCCCGATGACAGTCTCTCTGGAAACACCATATATTTT. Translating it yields CASSPDDSLSGNTIYF. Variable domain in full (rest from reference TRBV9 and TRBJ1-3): DSGVTQTPKHLITATGQRVTLRCSPRSGDLSVYWYQQSLDQGLQFLIQYYNGEERAKGNILERFSAQQFPDLHSELNLSSLELGDSALYFCASSPDDSLSGNTIYFGEGSWLTVV.

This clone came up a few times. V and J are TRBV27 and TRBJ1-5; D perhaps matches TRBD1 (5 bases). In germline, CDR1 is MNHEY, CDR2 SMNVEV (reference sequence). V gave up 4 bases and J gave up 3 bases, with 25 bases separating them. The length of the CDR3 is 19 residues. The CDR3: CASSSIKTGVGPLNQPQHF. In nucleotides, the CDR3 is TGTGCCAGCAGTTCTATCAAAACCGGCGTGGGGCCCCTCAATCAGCCCCAGCATTTT.

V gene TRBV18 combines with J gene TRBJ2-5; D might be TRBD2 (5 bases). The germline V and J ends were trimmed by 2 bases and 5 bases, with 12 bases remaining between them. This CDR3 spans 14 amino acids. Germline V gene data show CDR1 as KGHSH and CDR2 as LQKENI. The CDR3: CASSPAGELETQYF. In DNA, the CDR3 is TGTGCCAGCTCACCAGCCGGGGAACTGGAGACCCAGTACTTC.

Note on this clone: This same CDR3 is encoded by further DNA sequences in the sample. The CDR3 loop reads CASSLDRGSTEAFF. CDR3 DNA sequence: TGTGCCAGCAGCTTGGACAGGGGGAGCACTGAAGCTTTCTTT. The chain recombines TRBV5-4 with TRBJ1-1, with 8 nucleotides matching TRBD1. The V segment lost 0 bases and the J segment 4 bases; nucleotides outside the gene matches: 2. Germline-derived CDR1 and CDR2 are SGHNT and YYREEE (reference sequence). The CDR3 length is 14 residues.

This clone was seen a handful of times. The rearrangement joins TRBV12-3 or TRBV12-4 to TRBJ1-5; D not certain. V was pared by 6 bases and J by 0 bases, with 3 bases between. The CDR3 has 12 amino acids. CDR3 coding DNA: TGTGCCAGCAGCTATAGCAATCAGCCCCAGCATTTT. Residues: CASSYSNQPQHF.

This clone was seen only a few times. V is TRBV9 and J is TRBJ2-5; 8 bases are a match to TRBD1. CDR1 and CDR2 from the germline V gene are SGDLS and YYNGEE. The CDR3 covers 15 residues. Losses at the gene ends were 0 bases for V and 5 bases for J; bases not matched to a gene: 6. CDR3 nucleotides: TGTGCCAGCAGCGTAGGATCAGGGGGCATGGAGACCCAGTACTTC. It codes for CASSVGSGGMETQYF.

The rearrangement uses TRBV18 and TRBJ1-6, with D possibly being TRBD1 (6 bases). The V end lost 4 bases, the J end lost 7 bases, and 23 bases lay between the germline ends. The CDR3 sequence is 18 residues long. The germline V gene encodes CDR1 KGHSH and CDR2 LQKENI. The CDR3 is CASSHREPQGQRNSPLHF. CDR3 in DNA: TGTGCCAGCTCACACCGGGAACCCCAAGGACAGAGAAATTCACCCCTCCACTTT.